This record looks at one T cell receptor (beta chain) sequence and its context. The antigen remains undetermined. This CDR3 has 15 amino acids. V lost 0 bases, J lost 3 bases, and 5 bases stayed unmatched. The germline V gene encodes CDR1 SGHAT and CDR2 FQNNGV. The data originate from a study of cytomegalovirus exposure and HLA in healthy donors. Findings and caveats of the study: The study had only CMV serostatus as immune exposure information.

Primers: 60 Vbeta forward and 13 Jbeta reverse. The data were produced by immunoSEQ multiplex PCR, yet TCRdb's version contains in-frame clones alone and is incomplete. The sample includes some 140,000 clones, over 70% of them seen just once. The receptor was derived from a woman aged 18 to 35 in good health and CMV-seronegative. J is TRBJ2-7 and V is TRBV11-2, with 7 bases that match TRBD2. The sample taken for sequencing was PBMCs. The CDR3 reads CASSLEPSGNYEQYF. DNA for the CDR3: TGTGCCAGCAGCTTAGAGCCTAGCGGAAACTACGAGCAGTACTTC.